This is a list of T cell receptor beta chains from one sample in a study of T cells in Graves' hyperthyroidism and ophthalmopathy. MiXCR, applied by TCRdb to the multiplex PCR reads, yields one record per CDR3 protein. The top ten clones hold approximately 15% of a sample with about 770,000 distinct CDR3 sequences, roughly 20% of them seen once. The sample was blood. The receptors stem from a woman aged 45-65 years with Graves' hyperthyroidism that later progressed to Graves' ophthalmopathy. CDR3s include the opening cysteine and the closing phenylalanine or tryptophan. A D gene is named only where the DNA matches it firmly. Size values are once, few and many counts, or a class for expanded clones, and some rows have none.

d_gene	v_gene	j_gene	abundance	CDR3nt	CDR3aa
TRBD1	TRBV19	TRBJ1-2	-	TGTGCCAGTAAGAGACAGGGGTTTGACTATGGCTACACCTTC	CASKRQGFDYGYTF
TRBD1	TRBV12-3/TRBV12-4	TRBJ1-5	many	TGTGCCAGCAGTTTCACAGGGGGGGGCAATCAGCCCCAGCATTTT	CASSFTGGGNQPQHF
-	TRBV3-1	TRBJ1-3	few	TGTGCCAGCAGAGATGGAAACACCATATATTTT	CASRDGNTIYF
TRBD1	TRBV6-5	TRBJ2-7	-	TGTGCCAGCAGTTACCGGGACAGGGACGAGCAGTACTTC	CASSYRDRDEQYF
-	TRBV12-3/TRBV12-4	TRBJ1-6	few	TGTGCCAGCAGTTTAAGGGATTATAATTCACCCCTCCACTTT	CASSLRDYNSPLHF
-	TRBV20-1	TRBJ2-1	-	TGCAGTGCCGAGGCGGGGTTCAATGAGCAGTTCTTC	CSAEAGFNEQFF
TRBD2	TRBV5-1	TRBJ2-3	few	TGCGCCAGCAGCTTTCAAAGAGCGGGGAGCACAGATACGCAGTATTTT	CASSFQRAGSTDTQYF
TRBD1	TRBV27	TRBJ1-2	-	TGTGCCAGCAGTCCCTGGGGACAGAACTATGGCTACACCTTC	CASSPWGQNYGYTF
-	TRBV7-3	TRBJ2-5	-	TGTGCCAGCAGCTTAGGGGACGGGAGCTGGGAGACCCAGTACTTC	CASSLGDGSWETQYF
-	TRBV19	TRBJ1-1	few	TGTGCCACCGGAGACGGCAACACTGAAGCTTTCTTT	CATGDGNTEAFF
-	TRBV30	TRBJ1-3	few	TGTGCCTGTGACCCCGGGACGCCTGGAAACACCATATATTTT	CACDPGTPGNTIYF
TRBD2	TRBV2	TRBJ2-1	many	TGTGCCAGCGGCCGCGGGGGGAACTACTACAATGAGCAGTTCTTC	CASGRGGNYYNEQFF
-	TRBV20-1	TRBJ1-3	few	TGCAGTGCTAGAGATCTGAGGGCCGGGACCCCCGGAAACACCATATATTTT	CSARDLRAGTPGNTIYF
-	TRBV20-1	TRBJ1-1	many	TGCAGTGCTAGAGATGATAGAAGGGGGTGGAAAACTGAAGCTTTCTTT	CSARDDRRGWKTEAFF
-	TRBV6-4	TRBJ2-5	-	TGTGCCAGCAGTTACAGGGAAGAGACCCAGTACTTC	CASSYREETQYF
TRBD1	TRBV5-4	TRBJ2-7	few	TGTGCCAGCAGAGCAGGGACAGGTGGGGAGCAGTACTTC	CASRAGTGGEQYF
-	TRBV20-1	TRBJ1-4	many	TGCAGTGCTAGACCTGGGACGGGTGAAAAACTGTTTTTT	CSARPGTGEKLFF
TRBD2	TRBV9	TRBJ2-3	few	TGTGCCAGCAGCACCAGCGGGGGGAGCACAGATACGCAGTATTTT	CASSTSGGSTDTQYF
-	TRBV20-1	TRBJ2-1	few	TGCAGTGCGGCAGGCGGTCGACAGATGACCTACAATGAGCAGTTCTTC	CSAAGGRQMTYNEQFF
TRBD1	TRBV20-1	TRBJ2-5	-	TGCAGTGCTCCCCGGACAGGGGGCGAAGGGACCCAGTACTTC	CSAPRTGGEGTQYF
-	TRBV11-2	TRBJ2-2	-	TGTGCCAGCAGCTCAGCCCCCCTTAAGACCCTTTGGGGGTCTGGGGAGCTGTTTTTT	CASSSAPLKTLWGSGELFF
-	TRBV7-9	TRBJ2-7	-	TGTGCCAGCAGCCCGGACAGCAATTCCTACGAGCAGTACTTC	CASSPDSNSYEQYF
-	TRBV16	TRBJ1-1	-	TGTGCCAGCATCTCTCTTCTGAACACTGAAGCTTTCTTT	CASISLLNTEAFF
-	TRBV5-1	TRBJ2-4	many	TGCGCCACCCGGTCGCAGGGAAATTCGGGCATTCAGTACTTC	CATRSQGNSGIQYF
-	TRBV19	TRBJ1-4	-	TGTGCCAGTAGTATACCAAGGGAAGTTAATGAAAAACTGTTTTTT	CASSIPREVNEKLFF
TRBD1	TRBV10-3	TRBJ2-2	-	TGTGCCATCAGTGAGTCGGCAGGGGGCTTTCGGGCCGGGGAGCTGTTTTTT	CAISESAGGFRAGELFF